The 8 T cell receptor beta chains reported below all come from one sample, sequenced in a study of T-cell memory formation after mild COVID-19. TCRdb processed the 5' RACE reads anew with MiXCR; each CDR3 protein has one entry. The sample lists 300,000 to 400,000 distinct CDR3 sequences; 25% to 30% were seen once. The sequencing sample was made of PBMCs or a T cell subset sorted from them (not recorded which). The receptors derive from an adult woman who had mild COVID-19 (a few samples of this study predate the infection). Cell type and time point are not known.

This clonotype was seen a handful of times. The chain carries TRBV7-2 and TRBJ2-3; 13 bases are a match to TRBD2. The CDR3 is 17 residues long. From germline, CDR1 is SGHTA and CDR2 FQGNSA. J gave up 2 bases and V 6 bases, and 8 bases lay outside the gene matches. CDR3 loop: CASSRTGTSGNTDTQYF. DNA of the CDR3: TGTGCCAGCAGTAGAACCGGGACTAGCGGGAACACAGATACGCAGTATTTT.

J is TRBJ1-3 and V is TRBV4-3; possible D gene TRBD1, 6 bases. Germline V lookup: CDR1 LGHNA, CDR2 YSLEER. V gave up 0 bases and J gave up 10 bases, with 19 bases separating them. The CDR3 loop spans 16 amino acids. The CDR3 reads CASSQDPGRGGETIYF. The CDR3 bases are TGCGCCAGCAGCCAAGATCCGGGCAGGGGAGGAGAAACCATATATTTT.

There are a few counts of this clonotype. The chain joins TRBV7-6 to TRBJ2-3; 12 bases line up with TRBD1. CDR3 length equals 16 residues. Looked up from germline, CDR1 is SGHVS and CDR2 is FNYEAQ. The V gene end was trimmed by 3 bases and the J gene end by 6 bases; junction bases not matched to a gene: 7. The chain's CDR3 is CASSFWGQGAFDTQYF. The CDR3 DNA reads as TGTGCCAGCAGCTTCTGGGGACAGGGGGCGTTCGATACGCAGTATTTT.

Only a few counts were recorded for this clonotype. The V call is TRBV5-1, the J call TRBJ1-6; D unresolved. Between the trimmed V and J ends, which lost 0 bases and 8 bases, there was a span of 9 bases. CDR1 is SGHRS, CDR2 YFSETQ, per germline. This CDR3 contains 14 residues. The CDR3 region is CASSLDGRDSPLHF. CDR3 in DNA: TGCGCCAGCAGCTTGGACGGCCGTGATTCACCCCTCCACTTT.

CDR3 loop: CASSLRASGVYEQYF. The DNA for the CDR3 is TGTGCCAGCAGCCTCCGGGCTAGCGGGGTCTACGAGCAGTACTTC. V usage is TRBV3-1 and J usage is TRBJ2-7; 9 bases match TRBD2. Per the germline V gene, CDR1 is LGHDT and CDR2 is YNNKEL (reference sequence). CDR3 length equals 15 residues. The ends lost 4 bases at V and 3 bases at J; junction bases unmatched: 7.

A few counts support this clonotype. This chain joins TRBV29-1 and TRBJ2-7; 9 bases map to TRBD2. The J segment lost 1 base and the V segment lost 6 bases, leaving 4 bases of the junction unmatched. This CDR3 is built from 13 residues. Germline V lookup: CDR1 SQVTM, CDR2 ANQGSEA. In DNA form, the CDR3 reads TGCAGCGTAGGAACTAGCGGGTCCTACGAGCAGTACTTC. It is translated as CSVGTSGSYEQYF.

This clonotype appeared a few times. The chain employs TRBV20-1 and TRBJ2-1; 9 bases map to TRBD2. The trim removed 6 bases at V and 13 bases at J, leaving 10 bases unmatched. The germline CDR1 and CDR2 sequences are DFQATT and SNEGSKA (reference sequence). This CDR3 is 12 amino acids long. CDR3 region: CSATNQRGAQFF. In nucleotides, the CDR3 is TGCAGTGCAACAAACCAGCGGGGGGCCCAGTTCTTC.

The chain couples TRBV7-3 to TRBJ2-1, with D unclear. Germline assignment: CDR1 SGHTA and CDR2 FQGTGA. The CDR3 runs to 13 residues. V was cut by 3 bases and J by 9 bases, with 12 bases left in between. DNA for the CDR3: TGTGCCAGCAGCTTTTCTCTGGTTAGTGAGCAGTTCTTC. Its translation: CASSFSLVSEQFF.